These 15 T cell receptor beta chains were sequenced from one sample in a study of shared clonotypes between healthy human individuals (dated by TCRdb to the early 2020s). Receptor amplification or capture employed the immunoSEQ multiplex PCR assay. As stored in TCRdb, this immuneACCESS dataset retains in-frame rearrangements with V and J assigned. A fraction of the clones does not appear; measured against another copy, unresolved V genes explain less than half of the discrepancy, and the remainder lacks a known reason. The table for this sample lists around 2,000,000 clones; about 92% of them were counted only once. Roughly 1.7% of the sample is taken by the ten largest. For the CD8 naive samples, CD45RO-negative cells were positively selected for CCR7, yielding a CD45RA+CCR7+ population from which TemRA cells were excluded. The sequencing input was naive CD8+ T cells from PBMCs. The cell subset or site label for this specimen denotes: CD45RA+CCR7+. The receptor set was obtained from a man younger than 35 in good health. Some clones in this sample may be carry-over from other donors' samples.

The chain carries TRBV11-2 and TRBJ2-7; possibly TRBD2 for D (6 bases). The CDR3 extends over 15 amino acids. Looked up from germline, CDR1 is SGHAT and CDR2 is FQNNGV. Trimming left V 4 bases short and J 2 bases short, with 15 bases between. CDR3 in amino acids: CASSSWAGTAYEQYF. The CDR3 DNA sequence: TGTGCCAGCAGCTCCTGGGCGGGGACCGCCTACGAGCAGTACTTC. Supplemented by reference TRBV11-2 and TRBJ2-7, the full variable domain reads EAGVAQSPRYKIIEKRQSVAFWCNPISGHATLYWYQQILGQGPKLLIQFQNNGVVDDSQLPKDRFSAERLKGVDSTLKIQPAKLEDSAVYLCASSSWAGTAYEQYFGPGTRLTVT.

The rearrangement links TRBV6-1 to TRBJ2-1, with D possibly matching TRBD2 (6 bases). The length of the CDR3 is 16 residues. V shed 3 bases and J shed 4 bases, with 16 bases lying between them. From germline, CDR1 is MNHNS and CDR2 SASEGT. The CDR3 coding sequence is TGTGCCAGCAGTGACTTCCTTAGCGGAGTTTACAATGAGCAGTTCTTC. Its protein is CASSDFLSGVYNEQFF.

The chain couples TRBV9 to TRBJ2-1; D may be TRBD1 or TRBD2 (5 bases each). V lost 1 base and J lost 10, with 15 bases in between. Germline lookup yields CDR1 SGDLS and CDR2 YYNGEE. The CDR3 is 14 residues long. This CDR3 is CASSVLAGAGEQFF. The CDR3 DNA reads TGTGCCAGCAGCGTACTAGCTGGGGCCGGGGAGCAGTTCTTC.

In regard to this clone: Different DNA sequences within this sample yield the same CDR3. The CDR3 region is CASSSGLAHYEQYF. In nucleotides, the CDR3 is TGTGCCAGCAGCTCCGGACTAGCTCACTACGAGCAGTACTTC. The chain links TRBV5-6 to TRBJ2-7; 8 nucleotides match TRBD2. Germline V gene data show CDR1 as SGHDT and CDR2 as YYEEEE. V lost 3 bases and J lost 3; bases outside the gene matches: 5. This CDR3 has 14 residues.

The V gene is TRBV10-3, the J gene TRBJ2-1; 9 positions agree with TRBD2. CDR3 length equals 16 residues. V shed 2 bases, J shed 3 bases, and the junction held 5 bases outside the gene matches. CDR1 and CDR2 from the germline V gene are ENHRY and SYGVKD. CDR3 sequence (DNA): TGTGCCATCAGTGAGCCTCTTAGCGGGAGCTACAATGAGCAGTTCTTC. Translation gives CAISEPLSGSYNEQFF.

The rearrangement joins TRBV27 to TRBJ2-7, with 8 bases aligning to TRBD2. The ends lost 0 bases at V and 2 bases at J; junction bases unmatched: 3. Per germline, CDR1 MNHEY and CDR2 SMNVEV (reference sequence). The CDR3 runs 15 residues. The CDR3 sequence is CASSLSASGPYEQYF. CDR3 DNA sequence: TGTGCCAGCAGTTTATCAGCTAGCGGGCCCTACGAGCAGTACTTC.

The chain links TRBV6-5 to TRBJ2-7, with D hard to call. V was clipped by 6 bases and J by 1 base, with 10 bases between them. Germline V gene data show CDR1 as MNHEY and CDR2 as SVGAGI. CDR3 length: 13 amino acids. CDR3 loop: CASSLTVSYEQYF. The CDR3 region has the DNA TGTGCCAGCAGCCTGACCGTGTCCTACGAGCAGTACTTC.

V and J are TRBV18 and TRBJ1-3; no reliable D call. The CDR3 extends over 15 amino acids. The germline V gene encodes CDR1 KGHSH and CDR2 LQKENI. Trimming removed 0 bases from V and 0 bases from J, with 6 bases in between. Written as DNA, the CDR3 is TGTGCCAGCTCACCACCAGTGATCTCTGGAAACACCATATATTTT. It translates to CASSPPVISGNTIYF.

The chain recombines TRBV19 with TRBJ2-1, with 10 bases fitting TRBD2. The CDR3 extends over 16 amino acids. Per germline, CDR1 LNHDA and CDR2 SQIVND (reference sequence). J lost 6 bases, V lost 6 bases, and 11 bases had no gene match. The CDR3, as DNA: TGTGCCAGTAGGGGGGCTAGCGGGAGTCCTGGCAATGAGCAGTTCTTC. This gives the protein CASRGASGSPGNEQFF.

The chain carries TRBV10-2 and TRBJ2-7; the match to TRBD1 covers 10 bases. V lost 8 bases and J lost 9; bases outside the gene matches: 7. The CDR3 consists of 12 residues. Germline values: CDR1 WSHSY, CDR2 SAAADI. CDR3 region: CASRQGAGVQYF. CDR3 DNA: TGCGCCAGCCGACAGGGGGCTGGGGTGCAGTACTTC.

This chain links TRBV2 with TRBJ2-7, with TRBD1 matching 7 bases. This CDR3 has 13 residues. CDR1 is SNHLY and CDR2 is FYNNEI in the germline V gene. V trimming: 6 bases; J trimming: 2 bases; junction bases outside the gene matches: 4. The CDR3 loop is CASRGDSTYEQYF. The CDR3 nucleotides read TGTGCCAGCAGAGGGGACAGTACCTACGAGCAGTACTTC.

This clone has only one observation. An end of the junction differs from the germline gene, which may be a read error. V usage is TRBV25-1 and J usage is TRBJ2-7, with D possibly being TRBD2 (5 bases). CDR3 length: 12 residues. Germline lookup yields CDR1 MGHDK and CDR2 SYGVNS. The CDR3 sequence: CASSEGLFDRPF. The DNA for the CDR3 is TGTGCCAGCAGTGAAGGACTTTTTGATCGGCCCTTC.

The CDR3 DNA reads as TGTGCCAGCAGTCGCCCAAGGGGCTCCGAGGATACGCAGTATTTT. It codes for CASSRPRGSEDTQYF. The chain joins TRBV6-4 to TRBJ2-3; a weak D match, TRBD1 (5 bases). The CDR3 totals 15 residues. Per germline, CDR1 MRHNA and CDR2 SNTAGT. Trimming cost V 5 bases and J 6 bases, with 18 bases left between them.

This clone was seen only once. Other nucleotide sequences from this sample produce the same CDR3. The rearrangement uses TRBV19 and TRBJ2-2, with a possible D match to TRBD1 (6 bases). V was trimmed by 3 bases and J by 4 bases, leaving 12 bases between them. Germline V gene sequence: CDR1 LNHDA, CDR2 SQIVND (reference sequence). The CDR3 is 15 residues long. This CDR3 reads CASSIWGRGTGELFF. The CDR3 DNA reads TGTGCCAGTAGTATCTGGGGCAGGGGCACCGGGGAGCTGTTTTTT.

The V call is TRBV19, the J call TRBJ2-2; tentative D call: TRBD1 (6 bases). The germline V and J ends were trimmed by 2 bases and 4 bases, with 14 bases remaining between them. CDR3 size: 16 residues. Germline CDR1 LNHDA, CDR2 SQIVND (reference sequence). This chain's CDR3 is CASSITVRGGTGELFF. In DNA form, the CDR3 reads TGTGCCAGTAGTATAACGGTCAGGGGTGGCACCGGGGAGCTGTTTTTT.